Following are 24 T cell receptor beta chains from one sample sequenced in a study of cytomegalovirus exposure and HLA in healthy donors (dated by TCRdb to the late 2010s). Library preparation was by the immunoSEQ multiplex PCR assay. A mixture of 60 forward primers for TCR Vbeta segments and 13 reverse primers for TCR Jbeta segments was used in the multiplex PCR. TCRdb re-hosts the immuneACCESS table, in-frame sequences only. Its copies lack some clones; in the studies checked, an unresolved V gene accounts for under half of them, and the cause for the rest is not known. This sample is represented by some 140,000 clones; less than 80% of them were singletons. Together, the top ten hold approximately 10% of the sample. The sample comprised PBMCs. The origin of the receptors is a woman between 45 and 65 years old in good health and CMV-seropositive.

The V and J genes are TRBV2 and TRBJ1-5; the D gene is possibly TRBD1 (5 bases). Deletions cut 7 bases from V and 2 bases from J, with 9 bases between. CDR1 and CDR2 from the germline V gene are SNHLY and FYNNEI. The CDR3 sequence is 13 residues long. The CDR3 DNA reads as TGTGCCAGCACAGGGCAGGGCAATCAGCCCCAGCATTTT. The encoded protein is CASTGQGNQPQHF.

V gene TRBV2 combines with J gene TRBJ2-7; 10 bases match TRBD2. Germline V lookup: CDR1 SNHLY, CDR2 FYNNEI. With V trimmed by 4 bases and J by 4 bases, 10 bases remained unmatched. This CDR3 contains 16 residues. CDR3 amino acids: CASSAAGLAGAYEQYF. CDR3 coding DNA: TGTGCCAGCAGTGCCGCCGGGCTAGCGGGGGCATACGAGCAGTACTTC.

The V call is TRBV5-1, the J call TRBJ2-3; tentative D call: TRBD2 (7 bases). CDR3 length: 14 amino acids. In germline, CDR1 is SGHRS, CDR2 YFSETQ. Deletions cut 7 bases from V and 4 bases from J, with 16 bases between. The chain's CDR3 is CASSGGGQADTQYF. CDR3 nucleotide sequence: TGCGCCAGCTCTGGGGGGGGGCAGGCAGATACGCAGTATTTT.

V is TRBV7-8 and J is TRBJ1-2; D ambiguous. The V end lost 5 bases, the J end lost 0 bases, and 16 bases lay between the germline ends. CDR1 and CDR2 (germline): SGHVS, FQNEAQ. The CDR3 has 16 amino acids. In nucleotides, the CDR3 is TGTGCCAGCAGCCCTGGGATTCGAGGGTCTAACTATGGCTACACCTTC. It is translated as CASSPGIRGSNYGYTF.

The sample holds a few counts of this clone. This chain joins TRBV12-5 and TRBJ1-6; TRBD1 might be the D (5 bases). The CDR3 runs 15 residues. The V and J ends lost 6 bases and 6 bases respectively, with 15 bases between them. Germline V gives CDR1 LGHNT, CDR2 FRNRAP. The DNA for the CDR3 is TGTGCTAGTGGCCCGACGACAGTGGGTAATTCACCCCTCCACTTT. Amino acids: CASGPTTVGNSPLHF.

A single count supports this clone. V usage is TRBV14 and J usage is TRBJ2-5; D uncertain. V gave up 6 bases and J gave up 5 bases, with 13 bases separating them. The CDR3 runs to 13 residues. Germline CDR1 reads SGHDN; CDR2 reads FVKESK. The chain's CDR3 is CASSRSNTETQYF. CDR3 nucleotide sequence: TGTGCCAGCAGTCGTAGCAACACGGAGACCCAGTACTTC.

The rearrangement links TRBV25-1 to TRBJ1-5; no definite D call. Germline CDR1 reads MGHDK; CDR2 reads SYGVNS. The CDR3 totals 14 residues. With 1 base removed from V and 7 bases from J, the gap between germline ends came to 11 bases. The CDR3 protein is CASSESGSLQPQHF. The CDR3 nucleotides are TGTGCCAGCAGTGAATCAGGCAGTTTGCAGCCCCAGCATTTT.

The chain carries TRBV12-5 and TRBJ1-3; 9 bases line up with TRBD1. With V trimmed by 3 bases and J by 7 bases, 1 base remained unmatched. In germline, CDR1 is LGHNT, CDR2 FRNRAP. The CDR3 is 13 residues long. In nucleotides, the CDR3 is TGTGCTAGTGGTTTCGACAGGGGGAACACCATATATTTT. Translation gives CASGFDRGNTIYF.

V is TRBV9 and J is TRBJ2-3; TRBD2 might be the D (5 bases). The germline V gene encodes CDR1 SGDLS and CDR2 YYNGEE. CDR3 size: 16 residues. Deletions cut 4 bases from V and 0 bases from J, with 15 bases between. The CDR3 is CASSSPLASSTDTQYF. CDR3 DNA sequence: TGTGCCAGCAGCTCCCCGCTAGCTTCTAGCACAGATACGCAGTATTTT.

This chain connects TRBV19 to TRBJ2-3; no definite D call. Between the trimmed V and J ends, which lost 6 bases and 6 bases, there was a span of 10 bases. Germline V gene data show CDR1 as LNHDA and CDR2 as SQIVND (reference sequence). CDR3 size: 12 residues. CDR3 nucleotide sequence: TGTGCCAGTAGGGGCACACGGGATACGCAGTATTTT. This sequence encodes CASRGTRDTQYF.

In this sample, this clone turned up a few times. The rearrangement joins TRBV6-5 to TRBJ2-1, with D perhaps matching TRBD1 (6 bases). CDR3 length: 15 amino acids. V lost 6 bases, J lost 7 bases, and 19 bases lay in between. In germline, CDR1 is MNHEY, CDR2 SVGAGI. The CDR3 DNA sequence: TGTGCCAGCAGGACAGGAGAATCCCACGGGAATGAGCAGTTCTTC. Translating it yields CASRTGESHGNEQFF.

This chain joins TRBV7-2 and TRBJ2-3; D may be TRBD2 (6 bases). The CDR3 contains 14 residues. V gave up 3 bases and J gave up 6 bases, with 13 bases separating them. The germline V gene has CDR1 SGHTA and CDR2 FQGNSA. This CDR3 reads CASSFSRGGDTQYF. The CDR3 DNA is TGTGCCAGCAGCTTCTCGCGGGGCGGGGATACGCAGTATTTT.

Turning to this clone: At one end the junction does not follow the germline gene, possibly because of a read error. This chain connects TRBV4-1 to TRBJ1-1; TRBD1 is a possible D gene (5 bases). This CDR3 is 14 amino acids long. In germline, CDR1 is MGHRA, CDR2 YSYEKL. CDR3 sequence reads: CASRTTGGDRYGSF. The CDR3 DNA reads TGCGCCAGCAGAACCACGGGGGGGGATCGCTATGGTTCCTTT.

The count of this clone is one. As DNA, the CDR3 is TGTGCCAGCAGCCATACGGGCAGGGAAAGAGAGACCCAGTACTTC. Residues: CASSHTGRERETQYF. V usage is TRBV7-9 and J usage is TRBJ2-5; D possibly corresponds to TRBD1 (5 bases). CDR3 length: 15 residues. Germline-derived CDR1 and CDR2 are SEHNR and FQNEAQ (reference sequence). V lost 5 bases to trimming and J lost 4 bases, with 17 bases between them.

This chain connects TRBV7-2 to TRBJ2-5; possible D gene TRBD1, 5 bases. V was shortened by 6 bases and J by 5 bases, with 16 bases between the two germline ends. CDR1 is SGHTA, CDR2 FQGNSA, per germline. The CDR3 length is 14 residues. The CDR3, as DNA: TGTGCCAGCAGTTCTCAGGGTGGGTGGGAGACCCAGTACTTC. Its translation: CASSSQGGWETQYF.

The CDR3 sequence: CASSEDRDLQFF. CDR3 sequence (DNA): TGTGCCAGCAGCGAAGACCGGGATTTGCAGTTCTTC. V and J are TRBV11-1 and TRBJ2-1, with D possibly TRBD2 on 5 matching bases. V lost 5 bases, J lost 12 bases, and 14 bases lay in between. The CDR3 consists of 12 residues. Germline V gives CDR1 SGHAT, CDR2 FQDESV (reference sequence).

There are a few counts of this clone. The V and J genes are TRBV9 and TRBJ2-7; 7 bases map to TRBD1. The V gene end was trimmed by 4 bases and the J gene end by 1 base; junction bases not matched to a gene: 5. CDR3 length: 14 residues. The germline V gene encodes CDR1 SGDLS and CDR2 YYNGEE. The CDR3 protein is CASSRDSASYEQYF. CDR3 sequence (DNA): TGTGCCAGCAGCCGGGACAGCGCATCCTACGAGCAGTACTTC.

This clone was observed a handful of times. The chain's CDR3 is CASSFLATNEKLFF. In DNA, the CDR3 is TGTGCCAGCAGCTTCCTTGCAACTAATGAAAAACTGTTTTTT. V usage is TRBV5-6 and J usage is TRBJ1-4; unclear D gene. V gave up 2 bases and J gave up 0 bases, with 5 bases separating them. The length of the CDR3 is 14 residues. Germline values: CDR1 SGHDT, CDR2 YYEEEE.

CDR3 sequence reads: CASRQGQNYGYTF. The CDR3 nucleotides are TGTGCCAGCAGGCAGGGACAGAACTATGGCTACACCTTC. The chain is built from TRBV28 and TRBJ1-2; 7 bases are shared with TRBD1. With 6 bases clipped from V and 2 bases from J, the junction kept 3 bases outside the gene matches. CDR1 and CDR2 (germline): MDHEN, SYDVKM. There are 13 residues in the CDR3.

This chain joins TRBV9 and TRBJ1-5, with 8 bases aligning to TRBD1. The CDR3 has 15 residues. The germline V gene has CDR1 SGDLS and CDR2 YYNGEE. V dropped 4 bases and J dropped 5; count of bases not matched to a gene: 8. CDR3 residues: CASSPYDRGDQPQHF. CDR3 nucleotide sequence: TGTGCCAGCAGCCCATACGACAGGGGTGATCAGCCCCAGCATTTT.

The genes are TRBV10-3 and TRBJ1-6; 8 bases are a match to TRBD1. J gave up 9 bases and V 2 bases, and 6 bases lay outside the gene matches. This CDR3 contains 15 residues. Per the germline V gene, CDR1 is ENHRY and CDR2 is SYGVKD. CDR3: CAISEGQGGGSPLHF. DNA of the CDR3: TGTGCCATCAGTGAGGGACAGGGAGGTGGTTCACCCCTCCACTTT.

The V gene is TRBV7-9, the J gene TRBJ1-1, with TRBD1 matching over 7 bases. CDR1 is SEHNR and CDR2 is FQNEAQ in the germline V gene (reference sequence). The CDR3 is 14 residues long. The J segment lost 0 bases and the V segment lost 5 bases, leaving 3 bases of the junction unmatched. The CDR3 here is CASSPGGLNTEAFF. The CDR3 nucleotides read TGTGCCAGCAGCCCAGGGGGACTGAACACTGAAGCTTTCTTT.

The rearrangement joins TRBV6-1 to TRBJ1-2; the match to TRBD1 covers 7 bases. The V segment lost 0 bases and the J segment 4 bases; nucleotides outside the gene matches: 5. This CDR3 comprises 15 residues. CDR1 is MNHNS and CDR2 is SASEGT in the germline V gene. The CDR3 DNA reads TGTGCCAGCAGTGAAGCCCAGGGGGAAGCCTATGGCTACACCTTC. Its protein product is CASSEAQGEAYGYTF.

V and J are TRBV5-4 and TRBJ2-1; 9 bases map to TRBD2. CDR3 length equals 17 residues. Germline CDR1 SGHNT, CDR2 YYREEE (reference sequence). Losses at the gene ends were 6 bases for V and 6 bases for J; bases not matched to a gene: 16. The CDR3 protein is CASTSGGGGGAINEQFF. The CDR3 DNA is TGTGCCAGCACCTCAGGAGGTGGCGGGGGGGCAATCAATGAGCAGTTCTTC.